This TCR beta chain was profiled in a study of blood T cells in healthy people across ages. The CDR3 is 16 amino acids. CDR1 is SGHNT, CDR2 YYREEE, per germline (reference sequence). V was clipped by 1 base and J by 2 bases, with 15 bases between them. Healthy individuals of Caucasian origin from Russia, aged about 6 to 95, served as donors. The use of a sample-barcoded 5' primer and a J-beta primer mix characterized a second PCR of roughly 7 to 11 cycles. TCRdb re-analysed the 5' RACE reads in MiXCR, keeping a single row per CDR3 protein. The sample consists of hundreds of thousands of distinct CDR3 sequences, more than 50% of them appearing once.

This chain links TRBV5-4 with TRBJ2-5; D not certain. The source is a middle-aged man in good health. The sample consisted of blood. The CDR3 DNA follows: TGTGCCAGCAGCTTGACCTCCAGGCTTTCTCAAGAGACCCAGTACTTC. Translating it yields CASSLTSRLSQETQYF.